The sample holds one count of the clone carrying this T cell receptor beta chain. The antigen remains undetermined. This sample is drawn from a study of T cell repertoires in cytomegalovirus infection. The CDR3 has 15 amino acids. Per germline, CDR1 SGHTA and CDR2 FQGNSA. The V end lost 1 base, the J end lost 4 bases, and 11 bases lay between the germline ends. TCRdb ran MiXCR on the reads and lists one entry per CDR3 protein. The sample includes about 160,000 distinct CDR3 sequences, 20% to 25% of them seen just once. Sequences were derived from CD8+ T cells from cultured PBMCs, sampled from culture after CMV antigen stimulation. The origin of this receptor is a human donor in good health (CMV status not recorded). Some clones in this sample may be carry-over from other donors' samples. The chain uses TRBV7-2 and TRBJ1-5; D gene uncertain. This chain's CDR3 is CASSLELLVNQPQHF. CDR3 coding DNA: TGTGCCAGCAGCTTAGAACTCTTGGTGAATCAGCCCCAGCATTTT.